This is a list of T cell receptor beta chains from one sample in a study of blood T cell repertoires in COVID-19. Produced via immunoSEQ multiplex PCR; TCRdb's table is partial and in-frame only. The data show tens of thousands of clones, approximately 83% seen once. The sequenced material came from peripheral blood. The origin of the receptors is a man at least 80 years old with active or convalescent COVID-19. CDR3s include the opening cysteine and the closing phenylalanine or tryptophan. D genes are given only for firm matches. Size is stated for part of the rows, as once, few or many counts, or as a class when the clone is expanded.

NA	NA	TRBV7-8	TRBJ2-7	TGTGCCAGCAGCTTAGGTGGATACTACCTAACCTACGAGCAGTACTTC	CASSLGGYYLTYEQYF
NA	NA	TRBV18	TRBJ1-2	TGTGCCAGCTCACCCGAGGGCTACTATGGCTACACCTTC	CASSPEGYYGYTF
NA	NA	TRBV6-2/TRBV6-3	TRBJ1-2	TGTGCCAGCAGTTACCTGGAGGGTCCCTATGGCTACACCTTC	CASSYLEGPYGYTF
NA	NA	TRBV7-9	TRBJ2-7	TGTGCCAGCAGCCCATGGGGGCAGGGGATATCCTACGAGCAGTACTTC	CASSPWGQGISYEQYF
NA	NA	TRBV5-1	TRBJ2-2	TGCGCCAGCAGCAGGGGCATGAACACCGGGGAGCTGTTTTTT	CASSRGMNTGELFF
NA	NA	TRBV25-1	TRBJ2-1	TGTGCCAGCAGTTTGGGGGCGGTCAATGAGCAGTTCTTC	CASSLGAVNEQFF
NA	NA	TRBV5-1	TRBJ2-6	TGCGCCAGCAGCCCACGGAGCTCCGGGGCCAACGTCCTGACTTTC	CASSPRSSGANVLTF
NA	NA	TRBV12-5	TRBJ2-3	TGTGCTAGTGGTTTGGGGCCATACACAGATACGCAGTATTTT	CASGLGPYTDTQYF
NA	NA	TRBV12-5	TRBJ2-5	TGTGCTAGTGGTTCTGACAGGACCAAGTACTTC	CASGSDRTKYF
NA	NA	TRBV28	TRBJ1-6	TGTGCCAGCAGTCCCGTCGGGGGTTGGAATTCACCCCTCCACTTT	CASSPVGGWNSPLHF
NA	TRBD1	TRBV6-5	TRBJ1-2	TGTGCCAGCAGGGGACAGGGGACCCCCTATGGCTACACCTTC	CASRGQGTPYGYTF
NA	NA	TRBV12-3/TRBV12-4	TRBJ1-5	TGTGCCAGCAGTTTCATGAGCAATCAGCCCCAGCATTTT	CASSFMSNQPQHF
few	NA	TRBV12-1	TRBJ1-5	TGTGCCAGCAGCTTTACTGCCTGCTATAGCAATCAGCCCCAGCATTTT	CASSFTACYSNQPQHF
NA	NA	TRBV7-9	TRBJ1-1	TGTGCCAGCAGCCCAACAGGCCAATGGGCTATGAACACTGAAGCTTTCTTT	CASSPTGQWAMNTEAFF
NA	NA	TRBV7-9	TRBJ2-3	TGTGCCAGCAGCTTATCGTTGGACTCCACTAGCACAGATACGCAGTATTTT	CASSLSLDSTSTDTQYF
NA	TRBD2	TRBV5-4	TRBJ2-2	TGTGCCAGCAGGAGGGGGACTAGCGGGAGAACCGGGGAGCTGTTTTTT	CASRRGTSGRTGELFF
NA	TRBD1	TRBV5-1	TRBJ1-2	TGCGCCAGCAGCACGACAGGGGGCGTGAATGGCTACACCTTC	CASSTTGGVNGYTF
NA	NA	TRBV12-5	TRBJ2-1	TGTGCTAGTGGTTTGGGGCGGTCCTACAATGAGCAGTTCTTC	CASGLGRSYNEQFF
once	NA	TRBV19	TRBJ2-7	TGTGCCAGTAAGAAAGCAGGGTCATACTACGAGCAGTACTTC	CASKKAGSYYEQYF
NA	TRBD1	TRBV5-1	TRBJ2-7	TGCGCCAGCAGCCCCGGACAGGGTAGCGGCGAGCAGTACTTC	CASSPGQGSGEQYF
few	NA	TRBV12-3/TRBV12-4	TRBJ2-7	TGTGCCAGCAGCCTGAGGACCTACGAGCAGTACTTC	CASSLRTYEQYF
once	TRBD2	TRBV5-4	TRBJ2-2	TGTGCCAGCAGCCCGTCACTAGCGGGAGTAGGCACCGGGGAGCTGTTTTTT	CASSPSLAGVGTGELFF
NA	TRBD1	TRBV11-1	TRBJ2-7	TGTGCCAGCAGCCTAACCGGGACAGGGCCTTACGAGCAGTACTTC	CASSLTGTGPYEQYF
few	NA	TRBV12-5	TRBJ2-2	TGTGCTAGTGGTTTCACTTCAGGGGGGTGGACCGGGGAGCTGTTTTTT	CASGFTSGGWTGELFF
NA	TRBD2	TRBV11-3	TRBJ2-7	TGTGCCAGCAGCTTAGTTAGCGGGAGTGTCTACGAGCAGTACTTC	CASSLVSGSVYEQYF
NA	TRBD1	TRBV19	TRBJ1-6	TGTGCCAGTAGTGCAGGACAGGGGAGCTCCTATAATTCACCCCTCCACTTT	CASSAGQGSSYNSPLHF
once	NA	TRBV5-1	TRBJ2-2	TGCGCCAGCAGCTCGGGGCTCGGGGGTGGCACCGGGGAGCTGTTTTTT	CASSSGLGGGTGELFF
NA	TRBD1	TRBV7-9	TRBJ1-5	TGTGCCAGCAGCGGGACAGGGAATCAGGGACAGCCCCAGCATTTT	CASSGTGNQGQPQHF
NA	NA	TRBV19	TRBJ2-2	TGTGCCAGTAGTAAGGGAGTTGGCGGGGAGCTGTTTTTT	CASSKGVGGELFF
NA	TRBD2	TRBV2	TRBJ2-1	TGTGCCAGCAGCGGGAGGGAGTTCTTC	CASSGREFF
NA	TRBD1	TRBV9	TRBJ2-2	TGTGCCAGCAGCGTAGATCCAGGGGGTAGGACCGGGGAGCTGTTTTTT	CASSVDPGGRTGELFF
NA	NA	TRBV5-3	TRBJ2-1	TGTGCCAGATCGTCGGCAGGAACCTACAATGAGCAGTTCTTC	CARSSAGTYNEQFF
NA	NA	TRBV7-9	TRBJ2-3	TGTGCCAGCAGTTTCCTTACTGGGGCTAGCACAGATACGCAGTATTTT	CASSFLTGASTDTQYF
NA	NA	TRBV3-1/TRBV3-2	TRBJ1-4	TGTGCCAGCAGCCAAAGAGACAGGCAGGAACTGTTTTTT	CASSQRDRQELFF
once	TRBD2	TRBV6-2/TRBV6-3	TRBJ2-3	TGTGCCAGCAGTCCATGGCTAGCGGGGGTCACAGATACGCAGTATTTT	CASSPWLAGVTDTQYF
few	NA	TRBV4-1	TRBJ1-1	TGCGCCAGCAGCCAAGATCGGGGGGCGAGAGTCGGGAAGAACACTGAAGCTTTCTTT	CASSQDRGARVGKNTEAFF
NA	TRBD1	TRBV5-1	TRBJ2-3	TGCGCCAGCAGCTTGGTACAGGGGGCAACAGATACGCAGTATTTT	CASSLVQGATDTQYF
NA	NA	TRBV12-3/TRBV12-4	TRBJ2-3	TGTGCCAGCAGCCCTACAGGCACAGATACGCAGTATTTT	CASSPTGTDTQYF
once	NA	TRBV2	TRBJ1-2	TGTGCCAGCATTATGTACAGGGATGGCTACACCTTC	CASIMYRDGYTF
once	NA	TRBV6-5	TRBJ2-2	TGTGCCAGCAGTTACGTAGAGGGGGAGCTGTTTTTT	CASSYVEGELFF
NA	TRBD1	TRBV7-8	TRBJ2-4	TGTGCCAGCAGCCAGCTCCCCCGGGACAGGCTAGCCAAAAACATTCAGTACTTC	CASSQLPRDRLAKNIQYF
NA	TRBD1	TRBV13	TRBJ1-6	TGTGCCAGCAGCAAGACAGGGGCACTTAATTCACCCCTCCACTTT	CASSKTGALNSPLHF
NA	TRBD2	TRBV11-3	TRBJ2-2	TGTGCCAGCAGCCCCGGACTAGCGGGAGTCCCCGGGGAGCTGTTTTTT	CASSPGLAGVPGELFF
few	TRBD2	TRBV24-1	TRBJ2-3	TGTGCCACCAGTGGGGGGACTAGCGGGAGCACAGATACGCAGTATTTT	CATSGGTSGSTDTQYF